This T cell receptor (beta chain) was identified in a study of beta chain features in type 1 diabetes. Study overall: Across the samples, 90 million to 120 million sorted cells were examined in total.

Every participating donor gave one draw, a heparinised blood sample averaging about 100 mL. Naive, central memory, regulatory and stem cell-like memory cells within the CD4+ compartment were sorted using CD45RO/CCR7/CD25/CD127/CD95/CD27. Study-level points and caveats: Resolution of whether HLA type affects TCRB rearrangement was not achieved here. A moderate, significant TCRB CDR3 shortening appeared in type 1 diabetes across four CD4+ subsets.

This clone showed up just a few times. Antigen: not known. Germline CDR1 reads ENHRY; CDR2 reads SYGVKD. V lost 0 bases and J lost 7, with 16 bases in between. The length of the CDR3 is 15 residues. The study reverse transcribed the entire isolated RNA, so it sequenced expressed TCRB transcripts. Sequenced by immunoSEQ multiplex PCR; TCRdb stores in-frame clones only, minus some. The profile shows roughly 130,000 clones, about 16% of them singletons. The source is a man aged 30-40 years with type 1 diabetes. The sample comprised central memory CD4+ T cells from blood. This chain links TRBV10-3 with TRBJ2-7, with D perhaps TRBD1 (6 bases). The CDR3 DNA reads TGTGCCATCAGTGAGTCGGACAGCCTACCTTGGGAGCAGTACTTC. Translating it yields CAISESDSLPWEQYF.